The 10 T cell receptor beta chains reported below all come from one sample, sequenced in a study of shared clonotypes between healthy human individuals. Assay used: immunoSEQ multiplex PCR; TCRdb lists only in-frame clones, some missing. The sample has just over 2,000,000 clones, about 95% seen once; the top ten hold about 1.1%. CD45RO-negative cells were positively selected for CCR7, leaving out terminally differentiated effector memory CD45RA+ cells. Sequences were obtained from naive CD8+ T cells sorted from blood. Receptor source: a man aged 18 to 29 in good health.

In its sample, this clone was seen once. CDR3 loop: CATGTGGNTEAFF. The CDR3 DNA sequence: TGTGCCACCGGGACAGGGGGGAACACTGAAGCTTTCTTT. The J gene is TRBJ1-1, the V gene TRBV6-1, with TRBD1 identical over 11 bases. J was trimmed by 1 base and V by 10 bases; bases with no gene match: 2. This CDR3 comprises 13 residues. The germline V gene has CDR1 MNHNS and CDR2 SASEGT.

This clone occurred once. DNA for the CDR3: TGTGCCACCAGCAGAGATCTGGAGGTTGCAACTAATGAAAAACTGTTTTTT. It is translated as CATSRDLEVATNEKLFF. V gene TRBV15 combines with J gene TRBJ1-4; D is uncertain. This CDR3 has 17 amino acids. The ends were cut back, 0 bases at V and 0 bases at J, with 11 bases in the middle. Germline CDR1 reads LNHNV; CDR2 reads YYDKDF (reference sequence).

CDR3 nucleotides: TGTGCCAGCAGTGAACCCTCGACAGGGAGGAATGAGCAGTTCTTC. This encodes CASSEPSTGRNEQFF. The chain uses TRBV25-1 and TRBJ2-1, with D perhaps matching TRBD1 (7 bases). CDR3 length: 15 residues. Germline V CDR1 and CDR2: MGHDK, SYGVNS. V gave up 2 bases and J gave up 7 bases, with 15 bases separating them.

CDR3 in amino acids: CASRDTQGFEKLFF. The CDR3 DNA sequence: TGTGCCAGCAGGGATACACAGGGATTCGAAAAACTGTTTTTT. The J gene is TRBJ1-4, the V gene TRBV2, with D maybe TRBD1 (6 bases). CDR3 size: 14 residues. The V end was cut by 6 bases, the J end by 8 bases, with 16 bases between. Germline CDR1 SNHLY, CDR2 FYNNEI.

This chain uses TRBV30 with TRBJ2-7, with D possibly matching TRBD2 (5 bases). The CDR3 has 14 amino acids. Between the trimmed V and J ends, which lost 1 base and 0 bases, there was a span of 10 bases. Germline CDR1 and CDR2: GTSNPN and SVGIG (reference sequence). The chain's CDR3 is CAWSAGEGSYEQYF. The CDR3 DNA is TGTGCCTGGAGTGCCGGAGAGGGCTCCTACGAGCAGTACTTC.

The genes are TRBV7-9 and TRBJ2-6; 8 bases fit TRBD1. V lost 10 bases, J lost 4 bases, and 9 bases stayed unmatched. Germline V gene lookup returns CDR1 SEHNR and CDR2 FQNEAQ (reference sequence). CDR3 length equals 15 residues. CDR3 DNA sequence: TGTGCCACCGGACAGGGTCTCTCCGGGGCCAACGTCCTGACTTTC. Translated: CATGQGLSGANVLTF. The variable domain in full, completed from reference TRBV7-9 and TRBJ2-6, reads DTGVSQNPRHKITKRGQNVTFRCDPISEHNRLYWYRQTLGQGPEFLTYFQNEAQLEKSRLLSDRFSAERPKGSFSTLEIQRTEQGDSAMYLCATGQGLSGANVLTFGAGSRLTVL.

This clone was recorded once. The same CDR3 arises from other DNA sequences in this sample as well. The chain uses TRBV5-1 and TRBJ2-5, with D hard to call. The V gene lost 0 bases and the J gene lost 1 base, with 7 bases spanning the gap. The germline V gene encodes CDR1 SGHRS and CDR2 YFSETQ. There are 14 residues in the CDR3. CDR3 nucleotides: TGCGCCAGCAGCTTGGGACATCTCCAAGAGACCCAGTACTTC. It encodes CASSLGHLQETQYF.

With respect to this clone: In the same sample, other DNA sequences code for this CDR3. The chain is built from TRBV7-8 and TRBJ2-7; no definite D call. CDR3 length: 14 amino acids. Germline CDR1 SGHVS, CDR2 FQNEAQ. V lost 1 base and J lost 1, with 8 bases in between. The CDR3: CASSLVGISYEQYF. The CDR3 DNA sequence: TGTGCCAGCAGCTTAGTGGGCATTTCCTACGAGCAGTACTTC.

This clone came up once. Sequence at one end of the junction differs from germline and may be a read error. CDR3 sequence: CASREVTRENEQFF. The CDR3 nucleotides read TGTGCCAGCAGGGAAGTGACTAGGGAAAATGAGCAGTTCTTC. V is TRBV6-1 and J is TRBJ2-1, with D possibly matching TRBD2 (6 bases). Germline V lookup: CDR1 MNHNS, CDR2 SASEGT. This CDR3 has 14 amino acids.

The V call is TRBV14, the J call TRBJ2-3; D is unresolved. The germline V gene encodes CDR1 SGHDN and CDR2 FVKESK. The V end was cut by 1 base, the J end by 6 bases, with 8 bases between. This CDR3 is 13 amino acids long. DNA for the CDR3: TGTGCCAGCAGCCAAGTACCTAGGGATACGCAGTATTTT. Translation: CASSQVPRDTQYF.